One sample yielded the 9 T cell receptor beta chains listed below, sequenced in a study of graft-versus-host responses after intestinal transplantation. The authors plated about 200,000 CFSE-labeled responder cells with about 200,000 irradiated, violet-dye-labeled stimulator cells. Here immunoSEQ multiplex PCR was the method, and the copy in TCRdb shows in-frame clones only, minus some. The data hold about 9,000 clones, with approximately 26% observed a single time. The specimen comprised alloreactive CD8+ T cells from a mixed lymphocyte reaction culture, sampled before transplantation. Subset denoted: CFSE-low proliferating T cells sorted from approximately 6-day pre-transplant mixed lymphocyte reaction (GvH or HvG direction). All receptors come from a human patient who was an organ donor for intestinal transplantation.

The CDR3 is CASSLVTSGGSNEQFF. The CDR3 nucleotides read TGTGCCAGCAGCTTAGTTACTAGCGGGGGATCCAATGAGCAGTTCTTC. The chain carries TRBV11-2 and TRBJ2-1, with 11 bases identical to TRBD2. The CDR3 runs 16 residues. With 1 base clipped from V and 6 bases from J, the junction kept 5 bases outside the gene matches. Germline CDR1 reads SGHAT; CDR2 reads FQNNGV.

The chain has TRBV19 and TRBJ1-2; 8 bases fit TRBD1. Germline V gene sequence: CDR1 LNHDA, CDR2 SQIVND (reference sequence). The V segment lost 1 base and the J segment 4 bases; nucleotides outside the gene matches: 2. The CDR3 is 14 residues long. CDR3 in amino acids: CASSIVTGGYGYTF. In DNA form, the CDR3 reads TGTGCCAGTAGTATAGTCACAGGGGGCTATGGCTACACCTTC.

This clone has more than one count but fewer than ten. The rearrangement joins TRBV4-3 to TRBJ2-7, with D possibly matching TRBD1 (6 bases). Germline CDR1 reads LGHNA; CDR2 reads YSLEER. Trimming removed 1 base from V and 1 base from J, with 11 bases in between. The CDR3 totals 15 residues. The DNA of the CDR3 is TGCGCCAGCAGCCAAGTTCCCCAGGGGTCCTACGAGCAGTACTTC. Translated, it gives CASSQVPQGSYEQYF.

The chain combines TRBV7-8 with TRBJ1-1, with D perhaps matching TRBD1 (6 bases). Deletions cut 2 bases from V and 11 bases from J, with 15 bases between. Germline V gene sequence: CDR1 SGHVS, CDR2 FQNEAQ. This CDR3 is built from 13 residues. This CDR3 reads CASSLFGGQRAFF. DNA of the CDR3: TGTGCCAGCAGCTTATTTGGCGGACAGAGGGCTTTCTTT. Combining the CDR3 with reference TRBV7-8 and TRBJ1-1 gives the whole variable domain GAGVSQSPRYKVAKRGQDVALRCDPISGHVSLFWYQQALGQGPEFLTYFQNEAQLDKSGLPSDRFFAERPEGSVSTLKIQRTQQEDSAVYLCASSLFGGQRAFFGQGTRLTVV.

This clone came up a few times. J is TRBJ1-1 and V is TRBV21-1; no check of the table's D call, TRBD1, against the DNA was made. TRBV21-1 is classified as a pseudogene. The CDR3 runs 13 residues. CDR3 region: CASSQTGNTEAFF. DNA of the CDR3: TGTGCCAGCAGCCAGACAGGGAACACTGAAGCTTTCTTT.

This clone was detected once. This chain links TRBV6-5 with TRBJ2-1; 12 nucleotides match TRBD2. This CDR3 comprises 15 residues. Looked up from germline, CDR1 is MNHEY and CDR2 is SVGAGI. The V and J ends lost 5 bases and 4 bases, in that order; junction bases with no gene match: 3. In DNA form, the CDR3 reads TGTGCCAGCAGTCCCCTAGCGGGAGGGTACAATGAGCAGTTCTTC. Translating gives CASSPLAGGYNEQFF.

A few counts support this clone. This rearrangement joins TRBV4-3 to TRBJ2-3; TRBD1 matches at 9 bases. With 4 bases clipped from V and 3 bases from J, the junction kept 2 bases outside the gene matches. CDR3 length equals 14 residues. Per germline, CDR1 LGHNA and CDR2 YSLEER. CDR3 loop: CASSPGQGTDTQYF. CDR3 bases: TGCGCCAGCAGCCCCGGACAGGGGACAGATACGCAGTATTTT.

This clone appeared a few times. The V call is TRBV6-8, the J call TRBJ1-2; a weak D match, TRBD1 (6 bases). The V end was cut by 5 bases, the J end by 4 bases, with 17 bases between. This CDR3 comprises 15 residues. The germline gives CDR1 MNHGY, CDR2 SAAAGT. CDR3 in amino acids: CASSEPQDSFYGYTF. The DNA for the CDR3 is TGTGCCAGCAGTGAACCCCAGGACAGCTTCTATGGCTACACCTTC.

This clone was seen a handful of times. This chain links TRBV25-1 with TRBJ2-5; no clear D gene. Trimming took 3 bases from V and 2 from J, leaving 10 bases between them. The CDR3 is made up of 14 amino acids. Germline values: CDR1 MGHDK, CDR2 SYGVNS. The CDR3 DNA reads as TGTGCCAGCAGTGAGGTTAAGGGACAAGAGACCCAGTACTTC. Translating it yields CASSEVKGQETQYF.